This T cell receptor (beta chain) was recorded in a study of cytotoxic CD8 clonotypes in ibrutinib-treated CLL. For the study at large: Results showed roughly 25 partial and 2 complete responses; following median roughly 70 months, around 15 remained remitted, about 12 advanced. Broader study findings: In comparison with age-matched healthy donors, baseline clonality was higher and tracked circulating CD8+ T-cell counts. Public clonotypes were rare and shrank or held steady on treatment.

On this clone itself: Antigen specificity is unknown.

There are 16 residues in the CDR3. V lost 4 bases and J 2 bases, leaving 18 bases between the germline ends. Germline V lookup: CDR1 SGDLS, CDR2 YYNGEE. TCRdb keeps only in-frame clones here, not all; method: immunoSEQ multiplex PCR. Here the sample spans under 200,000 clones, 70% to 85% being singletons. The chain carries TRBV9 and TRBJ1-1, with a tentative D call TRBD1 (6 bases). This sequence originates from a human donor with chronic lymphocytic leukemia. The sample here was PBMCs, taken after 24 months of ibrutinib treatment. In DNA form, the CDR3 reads TGTGCCAGCAGCCCTGGACAGAGGAGGTTAAACACTGAAGCTTTCTTT. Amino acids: CASSPGQRRLNTEAFF.